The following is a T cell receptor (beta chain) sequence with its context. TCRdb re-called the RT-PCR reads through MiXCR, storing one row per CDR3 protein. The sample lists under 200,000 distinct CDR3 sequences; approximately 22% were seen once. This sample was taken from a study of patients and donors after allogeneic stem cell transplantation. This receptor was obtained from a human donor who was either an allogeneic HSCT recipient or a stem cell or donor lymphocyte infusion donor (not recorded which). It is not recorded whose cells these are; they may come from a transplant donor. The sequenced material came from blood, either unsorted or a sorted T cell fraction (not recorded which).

The CDR3 nucleotides are TGTGCCAGCACCCAGTACGGGGGCTATGGCTACACCTTC. Translating gives CASTQYGGYGYTF. This rearrangement joins TRBV12-3 or TRBV12-4 to TRBJ1-2, with D possibly being TRBD1 (5 bases). The CDR3 totals 13 residues. V lost 7 bases to trimming and J lost 4 bases, with 13 bases between them.